This TCR beta chain was profiled in a study of T-cell memory formation after mild COVID-19. CDR3 size: 13 residues. Germline CDR1 KGHSH, CDR2 LQKENI. Deletions cut 1 base from V and 5 bases from J, with 5 bases between. In this sample, this clonotype turned up a few times. Its antigen is not known. Findings of the study overall: Whereas later expanders leaned CD4+, clones contracting day 15 to 85 showed a balanced CD4/CD8 makeup.

Via MiXCR, TCRdb re-called the 5' RACE reads, giving one row per CDR3 protein. The data hold a few hundred thousand distinct CDR3 sequences, with 15% to 20% observed a single time. This clonotype was obtained from a man aged 18 to 30 who had mild COVID-19 (a few samples of this study predate the infection). Cell type and time point are not known. Sequenced material: PBMCs or a T cell subset sorted from them (not recorded which). The chain recombines TRBV18 with TRBJ1-4; D not certain. The CDR3 coding sequence is TGTGCCAGCTCACCACTCGGAAATGAAAAACTGTTTTTT. This codes for CASSPLGNEKLFF.